The next 21 T cell receptor beta chains were all read from a single sample in a study of T cells in Graves' hyperthyroidism and ophthalmopathy. From RNA transcripts, TCR beta CDR3 regions were amplified. TCR CDR3 regions were first amplified by RT-PCR with HTBI primers. TCRdb redid the calling of the multiplex PCR reads with MiXCR, one entry per CDR3 protein. The sample records about 460,000 distinct CDR3 sequences, roughly 23% being singletons. The sample consisted of blood. The receptors were sampled from a woman in her 70s with Graves' ophthalmopathy.

This clonotype has only a few counts. The chain couples TRBV25-1 to TRBJ2-5; 8 bases match TRBD2. The V segment lost 3 bases and the J segment 5 bases; nucleotides outside the gene matches: 8. The germline V gene has CDR1 MGHDK and CDR2 SYGVNS. The CDR3 covers 15 residues. The CDR3 DNA reads as TGTGCCAGCAGTGACGGGGGCGGGAGGTCGGAGACCCAGTACTTC. Amino acid sequence: CASSDGGGRSETQYF.

The table lists this clonotype with a few counts. V gene TRBV5-1 combines with J gene TRBJ1-1; unclear D gene. V was cut by 0 bases and J by 3 bases, with 12 bases left in between. The germline V gene encodes CDR1 SGHRS and CDR2 YFSETQ. This CDR3 has 15 amino acids. The CDR3 reads CASSLAPGRHTEAFF. The CDR3 bases are TGCGCCAGCAGCTTGGCTCCGGGGAGGCACACTGAAGCTTTCTTT.

This clonotype has only one observation. This rearrangement joins TRBV7-8 to TRBJ1-3; 7 bases agree with TRBD1. CDR3 length: 16 amino acids. V shed 3 bases, J shed 0 bases, and the junction held 5 bases outside the gene matches. Per the germline V gene, CDR1 is SGHVS and CDR2 is FQNEAQ. The chain's CDR3 is CASSFRDRASGNTIYF. CDR3 nucleotides: TGTGCCAGCAGCTTCCGAGACAGGGCCTCTGGAAACACCATATATTTT.

V usage is TRBV7-2 and J usage is TRBJ1-5; 9 bases are shared with TRBD1. Germline CDR1 SGHTA, CDR2 FQGNSA. The ends lost 4 bases at V and 2 bases at J; junction bases unmatched: 6. CDR3 length: 16 residues. In DNA form, the CDR3 reads TGTGCCAGCAGCTGGGACAGGGCAGTTGGCAATCAGCCCCAGCATTTT. This translates into CASSWDRAVGNQPQHF.

This clonotype was observed a few times. The CDR3 DNA reads as TGTGCCTGGAGTCCGGGCTCGGGTAATTCACCCCTCCACTTT. It specifies CAWSPGSGNSPLHF. V and J are TRBV30 and TRBJ1-6; no firm D call. Per the germline V gene, CDR1 is GTSNPN and CDR2 is SVGIG (reference sequence). V was cut by 2 bases and J by 6 bases, with 11 bases left in between. The CDR3 sequence is 14 residues long.

The table lists this clonotype with a few counts. The chain links TRBV6-1 to TRBJ1-1, with 7 bases matching TRBD1. There are 15 residues in the CDR3. Germline CDR1 MNHNS, CDR2 SASEGT. The junction had 9 bases not matched to a gene; V was cut back by 6 bases and J by 2 bases. CDR3 in DNA: TGTGCCAGCAGCTCTAGCCGGGACAGCAACACTGAAGCTTTCTTT. It translates to CASSSSRDSNTEAFF.

Here the CDR3 DNA reads TGTGCTAGTGGTTTGGTACTCGGGGGACTAGCTAACTATGGCTACACCTTC. Protein sequence: CASGLVLGGLANYGYTF. The chain employs TRBV12-5 and TRBJ1-2; D is possibly TRBD1 (5 bases). The V gene's germline CDR1 is LGHNT and CDR2 FRNRAP. Trimming took off 0 bases at V and 0 bases at J, with 14 bases between the two ends. This CDR3 is built from 17 residues.

The rearrangement joins TRBV12-3 or TRBV12-4 to TRBJ1-1; D uncertain. V lost 2 bases, J lost 11 bases, and 15 bases lay in between. This CDR3 is 13 amino acids long. CDR3 loop: CASSLYRPSGAFF. CDR3 sequence (DNA): TGTGCCAGCAGTTTATATCGCCCGAGCGGCGCTTTCTTT.

The V gene is TRBV11-2, the J gene TRBJ1-6, with 9 bases identical to TRBD1. Per the germline V gene, CDR1 is SGHAT and CDR2 is FQNNGV. Unmatched junction bases numbered 10, after V lost 5 bases and J lost 8 bases. This CDR3 region has 16 residues. Here the CDR3 DNA reads TGTGCCAGCAGCCCTCGGCAGGGACAGGGACATTCACCCCTCCACTTT. It translates to CASSPRQGQGHSPLHF.

The V call is TRBV7-9, the J call TRBJ2-1; D remains ambiguous. Germline V lookup: CDR1 SEHNR, CDR2 FQNEAQ (reference sequence). The V end lost 5 bases, the J end lost 4 bases, and 6 bases lay between the germline ends. This CDR3 comprises 12 residues. DNA for the CDR3: TGTGCCAGCAGCCCGTGGTACAATGAGCAGTTCTTC. Amino acid sequence: CASSPWYNEQFF.

Note on this clonotype: A much more abundant neighbour one base away suggests this may be a read error. This chain connects TRBV2 to TRBJ2-2; TRBD2 matches 9 bases. The CDR3 contains 14 residues. Trimming took 6 bases from V and 5 from J; bases not matched to a gene: 4. Germline CDR1 is SNHLY and CDR2 is FYNNEI. For the CDR3, the DNA is TGTGCCAGCAGGGGGACTAGCATTACCGGGGAGCTGTTTTTT. It specifies CASRGTSITGELFF.

This clonotype has only a few counts. J is TRBJ2-1 and V is TRBV15, with 8 bases aligning to TRBD2. This CDR3 region has 15 residues. The germline gives CDR1 LNHNV, CDR2 YYDKDF (reference sequence). V lost 3 bases, J lost 7 bases, and 8 bases stayed unmatched. This chain's CDR3 is CATSSIRGRRNEQFF. DNA of the CDR3: TGTGCCACCAGCAGTATCCGCGGGAGGAGAAATGAGCAGTTCTTC.

This clonotype has a count of ten or more. The rearrangement joins TRBV28 to TRBJ2-7; 11 bases match TRBD1. The ends lost 2 bases at V and 0 bases at J; junction bases unmatched: 9. The CDR3 is 18 residues long. Looked up from germline, CDR1 is MDHEN and CDR2 is SYDVKM. The CDR3, as DNA: TGTGCCAGCAGTTTAGTCTGGACAGGGGGCCCCAGCTCCTACGAGCAGTACTTC. This sequence encodes CASSLVWTGGPSSYEQYF.

This clonotype was detected a few times. The genes are TRBV6-1 and TRBJ2-5; D remains ambiguous. From germline, CDR1 is MNHNS and CDR2 SASEGT. The ends were cut back, 5 bases at V and 7 bases at J, with 20 bases in the middle. The CDR3 runs 15 residues. The CDR3, as DNA: TGTGCCAGCAGTTTCCAGAGGAATTCCCGGCGGACCCAGTACTTC. Amino acid sequence: CASSFQRNSRRTQYF.

This clonotype was detected many times. V and J are TRBV6-2 or TRBV6-3 and TRBJ2-7, with a tentative D call TRBD1 (6 bases). This CDR3 region has 16 residues. Trimming left V 4 bases short and J 0 bases short, with 16 bases between. Germline V gene lookup returns CDR1 MNHEY and CDR2 SVGEGT. CDR3 bases: TGTGCCAGCAGTTCCCCTGGGGGACATAGCTCCTACGAGCAGTACTTC. It translates to CASSSPGGHSSYEQYF.

The chain joins TRBV5-5 to TRBJ1-5; D is perhaps TRBD1 (5 bases). Trimming stripped 1 base from V and 6 bases from J, with 8 bases between. Germline V lookup: CDR1 SGHKS, CDR2 YYEKEE (reference sequence). The CDR3 is made up of 13 amino acids. CDR3 nucleotide sequence: TGTGCCAGCAGCTTGCAAGGGGTTCAGCCCCAGCATTTT. Amino acids: CASSLQGVQPQHF.

CDR3 in DNA: TGTGCCAGTAGTATCGGGGTCCCGAGCAGCCCCCAGCATTTT. Its protein is CASSIGVPSSPQHF. The chain couples TRBV19 to TRBJ1-5; D remains unclear. The CDR3 consists of 14 residues. CDR1 is LNHDA, CDR2 SQIVND, per germline (reference sequence). Trimming took off 3 bases at V and 10 bases at J, with 16 bases between the two ends.

This clonotype was detected only a few times. V and J are TRBV20-1 and TRBJ2-1; 10 bases line up with TRBD2. Looked up from germline, CDR1 is DFQATT and CDR2 is SNEGSKA (reference sequence). The CDR3 has 15 amino acids. With 0 bases clipped from V and 11 bases from J, the junction kept 10 bases outside the gene matches. CDR3 loop: CSARDGSAGGPKQFF. The CDR3 DNA is TGCAGTGCTAGAGATGGGTCAGCGGGAGGGCCTAAGCAGTTCTTC.

The table lists this clonotype with many counts. The rearrangement joins TRBV7-9 to TRBJ1-2; unclear D gene. CDR1 and CDR2 from the germline V gene are SEHNR and FQNEAQ (reference sequence). V dropped 5 bases and J dropped 6 bases, with 16 bases sitting between them. This CDR3 is 14 amino acids long. The CDR3: CASSLDPFKHGYTF. CDR3 coding DNA: TGTGCCAGCAGCCTTGACCCTTTCAAACATGGCTACACCTTC.

The V gene is TRBV28, the J gene TRBJ2-1, with 15 positions matching TRBD2. Germline V gene data show CDR1 as MDHEN and CDR2 as SYDVKM. The CDR3 extends over 16 amino acids. V was pared by 6 bases and J by 1 base, with 1 base of the junction left unmatched. CDR3 DNA: TGTGCCAGCAGGGGACTAGCGGGAGGTTCCTACAATGAGCAGTTCTTC. It encodes CASRGLAGGSYNEQFF.

Only a few counts were recorded for this clonotype. The V gene is TRBV20-1, the J gene TRBJ2-7; D is perhaps TRBD1 (6 bases). CDR1 is DFQATT, CDR2 SNEGSKA, per germline (reference sequence). V was cut by 6 bases and J by 6 bases, with 12 bases left in between. This CDR3 is built from 11 residues. In DNA form, the CDR3 reads TGCAGTGCCGCGTGGGGGCTCGAGCAGTACTTC. Its protein product is CSAAWGLEQYF.